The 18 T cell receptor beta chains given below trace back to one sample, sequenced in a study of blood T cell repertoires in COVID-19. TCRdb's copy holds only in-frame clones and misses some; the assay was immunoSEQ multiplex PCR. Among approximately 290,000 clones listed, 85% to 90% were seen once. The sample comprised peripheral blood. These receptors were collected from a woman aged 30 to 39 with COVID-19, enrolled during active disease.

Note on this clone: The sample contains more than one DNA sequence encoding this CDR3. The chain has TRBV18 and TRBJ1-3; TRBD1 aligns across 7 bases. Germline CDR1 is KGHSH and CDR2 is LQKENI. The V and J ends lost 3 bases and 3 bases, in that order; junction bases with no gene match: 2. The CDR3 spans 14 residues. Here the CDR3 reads CASSPQGGGNTIYF. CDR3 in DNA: TGTGCCAGCTCACCCCAGGGGGGTGGAAACACCATATATTTT.

The CDR3 coding sequence is TGTGCCAGCAGCAGTAGCCAGACCCAAGAGACCCAGTACTTC. Its protein is CASSSSQTQETQYF. This chain uses TRBV7-6 with TRBJ2-5, with D uncertain. Trimming left V 5 bases short and J 1 base short, with 11 bases between. Germline values: CDR1 SGHVS, CDR2 FNYEAQ. CDR3 length: 14 amino acids.

The CDR3: CASSSPLAGKGNEQFF. DNA for the CDR3: TGTGCCAGCAGTTCTCCACTAGCGGGGAAGGGGAATGAGCAGTTCTTC. The chain is built from TRBV27 and TRBJ2-1, with 10 bases lining up with TRBD2. The CDR3 is made up of 16 amino acids. The germline V gene encodes CDR1 MNHEY and CDR2 SMNVEV (reference sequence). V shed 4 bases, J shed 7 bases, and the junction held 10 bases outside the gene matches.

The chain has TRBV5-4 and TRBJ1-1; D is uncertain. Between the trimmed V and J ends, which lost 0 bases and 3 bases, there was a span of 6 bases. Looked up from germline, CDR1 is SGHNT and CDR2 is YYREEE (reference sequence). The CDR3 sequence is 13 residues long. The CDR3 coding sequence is TGTGCCAGCAGCTTGGTCCGAGACACTGAAGCTTTCTTT. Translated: CASSLVRDTEAFF.

The CDR3 bases are TGTGCCTGGAGTAAGGGGCTTACCGGGGAGCTGTTTTTT. This translates into CAWSKGLTGELFF. This rearrangement joins TRBV30 to TRBJ2-2; D may be TRBD1 (5 bases). The CDR3 consists of 13 residues. V dropped 2 bases and J dropped 5 bases, with 9 bases sitting between them. Germline V CDR1 and CDR2: GTSNPN, SVGIG (reference sequence). The full variable domain, completed using reference TRBV30 and TRBJ2-2, is SQTIHQWPATLVQPVGSPLSLECTVEGTSNPNLYWYRQAAGRGLQLLFYSVGIGQISSEVPQNLSASRPQDRQFILSSKKLLLSDSGFYLCAWSKGLTGELFFGEGSRLTVL.

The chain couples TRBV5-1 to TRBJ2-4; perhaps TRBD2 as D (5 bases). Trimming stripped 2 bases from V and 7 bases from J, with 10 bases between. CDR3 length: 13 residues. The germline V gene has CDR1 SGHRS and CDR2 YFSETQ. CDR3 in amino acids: CASSLQRGNIQYF. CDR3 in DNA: TGCGCCAGCAGCTTACAGAGAGGGAACATTCAGTACTTC.

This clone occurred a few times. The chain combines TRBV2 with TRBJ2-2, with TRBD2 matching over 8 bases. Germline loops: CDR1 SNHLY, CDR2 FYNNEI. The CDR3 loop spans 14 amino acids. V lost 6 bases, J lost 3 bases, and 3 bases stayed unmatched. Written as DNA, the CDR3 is TGTGCCAGCAGCTCGCGGGGGGACACCGGGGAGCTGTTTTTT. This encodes CASSSRGDTGELFF. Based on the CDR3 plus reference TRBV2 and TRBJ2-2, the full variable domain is EPEVTQTPSHQVTQMGQEVILRCVPISNHLYFYWYRQILGQKVEFLVSFYNNEISEKSEIFDDQFSVERPDGSNFTLKIRSTKLEDSAMYFCASSSRGDTGELFFGEGSRLTVL.

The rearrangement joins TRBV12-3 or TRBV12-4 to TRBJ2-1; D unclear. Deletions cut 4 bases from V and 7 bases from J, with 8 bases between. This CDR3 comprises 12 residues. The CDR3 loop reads CASSYGPNEQFF. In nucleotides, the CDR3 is TGTGCCAGCAGTTATGGGCCGAATGAGCAGTTCTTC.

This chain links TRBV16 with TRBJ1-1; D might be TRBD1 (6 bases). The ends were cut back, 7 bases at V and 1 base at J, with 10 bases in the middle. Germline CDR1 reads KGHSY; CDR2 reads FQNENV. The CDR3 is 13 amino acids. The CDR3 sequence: CASTLQGNTEAFF. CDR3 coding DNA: TGTGCCAGCACTTTACAGGGGAACACTGAAGCTTTCTTT.

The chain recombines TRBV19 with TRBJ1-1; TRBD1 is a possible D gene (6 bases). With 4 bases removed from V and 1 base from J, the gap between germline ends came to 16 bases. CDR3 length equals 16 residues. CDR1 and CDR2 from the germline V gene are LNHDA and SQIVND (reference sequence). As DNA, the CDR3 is TGTGCCAGTAGTAACCGGGACATATCTGGGAACACTGAAGCTTTCTTT. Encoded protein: CASSNRDISGNTEAFF.

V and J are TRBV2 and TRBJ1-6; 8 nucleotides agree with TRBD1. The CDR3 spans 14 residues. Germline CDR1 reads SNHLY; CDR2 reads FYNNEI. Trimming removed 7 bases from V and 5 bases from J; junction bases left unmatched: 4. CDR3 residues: CASIRDRNNSPLHF. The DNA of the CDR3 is TGTGCCAGCATACGGGACAGGAATAATTCACCCCTCCACTTT.

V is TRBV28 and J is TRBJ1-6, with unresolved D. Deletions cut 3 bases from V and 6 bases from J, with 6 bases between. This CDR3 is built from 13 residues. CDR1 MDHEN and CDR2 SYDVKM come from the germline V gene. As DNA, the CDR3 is TGTGCCAGCAGTTTTCTTCTTAATTCACCCCTCCACTTT. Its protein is CASSFLLNSPLHF.

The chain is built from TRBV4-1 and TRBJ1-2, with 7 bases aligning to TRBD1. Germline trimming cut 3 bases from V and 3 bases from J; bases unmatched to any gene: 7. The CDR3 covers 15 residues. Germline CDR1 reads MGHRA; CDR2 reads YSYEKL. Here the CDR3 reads CASSHRRQGHYGYTF. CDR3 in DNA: TGCGCCAGCAGCCATAGAAGACAGGGCCACTATGGCTACACCTTC.

The CDR3 is CASSVRRADTQYF. Here the CDR3 DNA reads TGCGCCAGCAGTGTCCGCAGGGCAGATACGCAGTATTTT. J is TRBJ2-3 and V is TRBV10-1, with D perhaps matching TRBD1 (5 bases). V shed 4 bases and J shed 4 bases, with 9 bases lying between them. This CDR3 comprises 13 residues. The germline V gene encodes CDR1 WNHNN and CDR2 SYGVQD (reference sequence).

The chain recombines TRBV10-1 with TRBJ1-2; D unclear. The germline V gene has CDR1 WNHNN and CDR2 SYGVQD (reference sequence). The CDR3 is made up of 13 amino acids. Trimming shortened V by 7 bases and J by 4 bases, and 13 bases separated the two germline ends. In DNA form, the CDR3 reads TGCGCCAGCATGCGGGCCAGTCTCTATGGCTACACCTTC. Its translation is CASMRASLYGYTF.

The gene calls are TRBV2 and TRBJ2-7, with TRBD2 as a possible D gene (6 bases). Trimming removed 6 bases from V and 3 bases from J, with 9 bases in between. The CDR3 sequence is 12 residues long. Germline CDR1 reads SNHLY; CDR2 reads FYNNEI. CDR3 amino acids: CASREGGYEQYF. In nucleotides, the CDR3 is TGTGCCAGCAGGGAGGGTGGCTACGAGCAGTACTTC.

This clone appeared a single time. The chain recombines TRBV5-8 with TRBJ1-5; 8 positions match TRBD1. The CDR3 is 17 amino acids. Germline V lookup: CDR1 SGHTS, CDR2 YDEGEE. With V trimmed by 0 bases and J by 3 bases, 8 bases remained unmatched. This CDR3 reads CASSLGTGRNFNQPQHF. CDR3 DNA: TGTGCCAGCAGCTTGGGGACAGGGAGAAATTTCAATCAGCCCCAGCATTTT.

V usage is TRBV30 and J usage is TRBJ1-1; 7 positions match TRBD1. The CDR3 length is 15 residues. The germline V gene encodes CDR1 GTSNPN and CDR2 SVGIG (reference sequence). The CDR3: CATTGRGGYGAEAFF. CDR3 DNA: TGTGCTACGACAGGGAGAGGGGGATACGGGGCCGAAGCTTTCTTT.